Sample share makes the clone carrying this TCR beta chain medium-sized (0.01 to 0.1%). CDR3 length: 15 amino acids. Trimming removed 3 bases at V and 0 bases at J, with 11 bases between. Amplification of TRBV12-4/TRBJ1-2 clonotypes used adaptor-ligated barcode primers. TCRdb used MiXCR to reprocess the multiplex PCR reads, holding one entry per CDR3 protein. The table shows 1,000 to 1,200 distinct CDR3 sequences, with 0.7% to 0.9% occurring only once. Tregs were sorted as CD4+CD25+CD127-/low cells. The rearrangement links TRBV12-3 or TRBV12-4 to TRBJ1-2, with D tentatively TRBD1 (5 bases). Specimen: Tregs sorted from blood. This receptor was identified in a female donor with breast cancer. The CDR3, as DNA: TGTGCCAGCAGTTTTAAGGGGAAAGCTAACTATGGCTACACCTTC. This translates into CASSFKGKANYGYTF.